This T cell receptor (beta chain) is from a study of T-cell memory formation after mild COVID-19. TCRdb reanalysed the 5' RACE reads using MiXCR and keeps one entry per CDR3 protein. The sample has 500,000 to 600,000 distinct CDR3 sequences, more than 15% seen once; the top ten hold about 12%. CDR1 is SGHRS, CDR2 YFSETQ, per germline. This CDR3 is 16 amino acids long. The V gene end was trimmed by 4 bases and the J gene end by 7 bases; junction bases not matched to a gene: 11. Specimen: PBMCs or a T cell subset sorted from them (not recorded which). The chain recombines TRBV5-1 with TRBJ2-1, with TRBD2 matching 10 bases. The receptor's source is an adult woman who had mild COVID-19 (a few samples of this study predate the infection). Cell type and time point are not known. The CDR3 DNA reads TGCGCCAGCAGCCAGCGGGTAGCGGGGGGCACGAATGAGCAGTTCTTC. This encodes CASSQRVAGGTNEQFF.